This entry lists 13 T cell receptor beta chains sequenced from one sample in a study of blood T cell repertoires in COVID-19. The repertoire was sequenced with immunoSEQ multiplex PCR; TCRdb's copy has only in-frame clones and lacks some. The top ten clones hold roughly 7.2% of a sample with roughly 200,000 clones, around 86% of them seen once. Material for sequencing was PBMCs or T cells enriched from blood (not recorded which). These receptors were obtained from a man aged 25-45 years in a cohort exposed to, infected with or recovered from COVID-19 (not recorded which).

The rearrangement uses TRBV4-3 and TRBJ2-1, with TRBD2 matching 11 bases. The V gene end was trimmed by 4 bases and the J gene end by 7 bases; junction bases not matched to a gene: 9. CDR3 length: 16 residues. CDR1 LGHNA and CDR2 YSLEER come from the germline V gene. DNA for the CDR3: TGCGCCAGCAGCCTAATGACTAGCGGGATTGTAAATGAGCAGTTCTTC. Protein sequence: CASSLMTSGIVNEQFF.

This chain links TRBV28 with TRBJ1-4, with D unresolved. The V end was cut by 3 bases, the J end by 3 bases, with 5 bases between. The CDR3 has 13 amino acids. Germline V gene data show CDR1 as MDHEN and CDR2 as SYDVKM. CDR3 in DNA: TGTGCCAGCAGTTTTCTTTCTAATGAAAAACTGTTTTTT. Its protein is CASSFLSNEKLFF.

CDR3 DNA: TGTGCCAGCAGCTTGGCTTTCGAGGGATATGGCTACACCTTC. It encodes CASSLAFEGYGYTF. The chain employs TRBV5-4 and TRBJ1-2; D is unclear. The germline CDR1 and CDR2 sequences are SGHNT and YYREEE (reference sequence). The CDR3 totals 14 residues. With 0 bases removed from V and 5 bases from J, the gap between germline ends came to 11 bases.

V is TRBV27 and J is TRBJ1-6; D possibly corresponds to TRBD1 (6 bases). Per germline, CDR1 MNHEY and CDR2 SMNVEV (reference sequence). CDR3 length: 18 amino acids. V gave up 2 bases and J gave up 9 bases, with 23 bases separating them. The chain's CDR3 is CASSLLFPMTGGGSPLHF. DNA for the CDR3: TGTGCCAGCAGTTTACTTTTTCCCATGACAGGTGGTGGTTCACCCCTCCACTTT.

V is TRBV3-1 (or the pseudogene TRBV3-2) and J is TRBJ2-7; a weak D match, TRBD2 (5 bases). The germline V and J ends were trimmed by 2 bases and 7 bases, with 12 bases remaining between them. This CDR3 is 13 amino acids long. CDR1 and CDR2 (germline): LGHDT, YNNKEL (reference sequence). In nucleotides, the CDR3 is TGTGCCAGCAGCCAACTTGGGTCGGGGGAGCAGTACTTC. It translates to CASSQLGSGEQYF.

J is TRBJ2-1 and V is TRBV11-1; TRBD1 aligns across 9 bases. The CDR3 has 16 amino acids. Germline lookup yields CDR1 SGHAT and CDR2 FQDESV (reference sequence). The junction had 9 bases not matched to a gene; V was cut back by 3 bases and J by 6 bases. DNA for the CDR3: TGTGCCAGCAGCTTCACCACAGGGGGCCGATCCAATGAGCAGTTCTTC. Translated, it gives CASSFTTGGRSNEQFF.

The V and J genes are TRBV4-2 and TRBJ2-7; 8 nucleotides match TRBD1. V shed 1 base, J shed 6 bases, and the junction held 8 bases outside the gene matches. The germline V gene has CDR1 LGHNA and CDR2 YNFKEQ. This CDR3 is built from 15 residues. The CDR3 region is CASSQGGGTGREQYF. In nucleotides, the CDR3 is TGTGCCAGCAGCCAAGGGGGTGGGACAGGTCGCGAGCAGTACTTC.

The chain employs TRBV27 and TRBJ2-2; 10 bases are a match to TRBD1. The CDR3 length is 14 residues. Germline CDR1 and CDR2: MNHEY and SMNVEV (reference sequence). The V and J ends lost 7 bases and 5 bases, in that order; junction bases with no gene match: 4. The CDR3 region is CASTWDRGTGELFF. The CDR3 DNA reads TGTGCCAGCACTTGGGACAGGGGTACCGGGGAGCTGTTTTTT.

The chain combines TRBV11-2 with TRBJ2-7, with TRBD2 matching over 13 bases. The CDR3 consists of 15 residues. V lost 5 bases to trimming and J lost 0 bases; unmatched junction nucleotides: 1. Germline V lookup: CDR1 SGHAT, CDR2 FQNNGV. CDR3 residues: CASSRTSGSSYEQYF. The CDR3, as DNA: TGTGCCAGCAGCCGGACTAGCGGGAGCTCCTACGAGCAGTACTTC.

The J gene is TRBJ2-1, the V gene TRBV3-1 (or the pseudogene TRBV3-2); 16 bases match TRBD2. Germline assignment: CDR1 LGHDT and CDR2 YNNKEL (reference sequence). The CDR3 runs 19 residues. With V trimmed by 0 bases and J by 4 bases, 6 bases remained unmatched. The CDR3 DNA reads TGTGCCAGCAGCCAAGATCCGGGACTAGCGGGAGGGTCGTACAATGAGCAGTTCTTC. Protein sequence: CASSQDPGLAGGSYNEQFF.

The J gene is TRBJ2-5, the V gene TRBV9; 12 bases match TRBD2. The CDR3 extends over 16 amino acids. Germline trimming cut 0 bases from V and 5 bases from J; bases unmatched to any gene: 5. The V gene's germline CDR1 is SGDLS and CDR2 YYNGEE. CDR3 sequence (DNA): TGTGCCAGCAGCGTAGGTGGACTAGCGGGAAAGGAGACCCAGTACTTC. It yields the protein CASSVGGLAGKETQYF.

The CDR3 bases are TGTGCCAGCTCACCACCGGCTCTAGCGGGAGCAGAGACCCAGTACTTC. This codes for CASSPPALAGAETQYF. This chain links TRBV18 with TRBJ2-5; 10 nucleotides align to TRBD2. Per germline, CDR1 KGHSH and CDR2 LQKENI. V dropped 0 bases and J dropped 4; count of bases not matched to a gene: 5. This CDR3 contains 16 residues.

This chain uses TRBV6-5 with TRBJ2-7; D call uncertain. The CDR3 covers 13 residues. Germline CDR1 is MNHEY and CDR2 is SVGAGI. V lost 8 bases and J lost 0, with 11 bases in between. The CDR3 sequence is CASGDGFSYEQYF. CDR3 coding DNA: TGTGCCAGCGGAGACGGTTTCTCCTACGAGCAGTACTTC.